Shown below are 12 T cell receptor beta chains from a single sample sequenced in a study of blood T cells in healthy people across ages. Using a J-beta primer mix together with a sample-barcoded 5' primer, a second PCR was run for about 7 to 12 cycles. TCRdb called the 5' RACE reads again in MiXCR, with one record for every CDR3 protein. The data hold about 1.5 million distinct CDR3 sequences, with 40% to 45% observed a single time. Sequenced: blood. The origin of the receptors is a woman between 18 and 29 years old in good health.

V gene TRBV5-1 combines with J gene TRBJ2-1, with 9 bases that match TRBD1. The CDR3 consists of 16 residues. Looked up from germline, CDR1 is SGHRS and CDR2 is YFSETQ. After removal of 1 base from V and 2 bases from J, the junction contained 4 bases not matched to a gene. Written as DNA, the CDR3 is TGCGCCAGCAGCTTGCTGGGACAGGGCCCCTACAATGAGCAGTTCTTC. Its translation: CASSLLGQGPYNEQFF.

This clonotype was observed a handful of times. CDR3 sequence: CASSFGRIQETQYF. The CDR3 coding sequence is TGTGCCAGCAGCTTCGGCAGAATACAAGAGACCCAGTACTTC. The chain links TRBV12-3 or TRBV12-4 to TRBJ2-5; D remains unclear. The CDR3 is made up of 14 amino acids. V was cut by 6 bases and J by 2 bases, with 13 bases left in between.

This chain uses TRBV7-9 with TRBJ2-3, with D hard to call. The CDR3 extends over 14 amino acids. Germline-derived CDR1 and CDR2 are SEHNR and FQNEAQ (reference sequence). V lost 5 bases and J lost 0, with 9 bases in between. The CDR3 nucleotides are TGTGCCAGCAGCAATTCGGCGAGCACAGATACGCAGTATTTT. Translated, it gives CASSNSASTDTQYF.

The chain joins TRBV2 to TRBJ2-1; a weak D match, TRBD1 (5 bases). CDR3 size: 15 residues. V shed 3 bases and J shed 1 base, with 10 bases lying between them. Germline CDR1 SNHLY, CDR2 FYNNEI. The CDR3: CASSEGRGSYNEQFF. CDR3 nucleotides: TGTGCCAGCAGTGAGGGTAGGGGATCCTACAATGAGCAGTTCTTC.

This clonotype was found a few times. The genes are TRBV7-2 and TRBJ2-7; 10 nucleotides agree with TRBD2. The CDR3 runs 14 residues. In germline, CDR1 is SGHTA, CDR2 FQGNSA. V lost 5 bases to trimming and J lost 7 bases; unmatched junction nucleotides: 8. This CDR3 reads CASSLGTSVDEQYF. The CDR3 DNA sequence: TGTGCCAGCAGCCTTGGGACTAGCGTCGATGAGCAGTACTTC. The whole variable domain, remainder taken from reference TRBV7-2 and TRBJ2-7, is GAGVSQSPSNKVTEKGKDVELRCDPISGHTALYWYRQSLGQGLEFLIYFQGNSAPDKSGLPSDRFSAERTGGSVSTLTIQRTQQEDSAVYLCASSLGTSVDEQYFGPGTRLTVT.

This clonotype was observed a single time. At one boundary the junction diverges from the germline segment, which might be a read error. The CDR3 here is CASSHPPDSPAQYF. The CDR3 region has the DNA TGTGCTAGCAGCCATCCCCCCGACTCCCCAGCGCAGTATTTT. The V gene is TRBV4-2, the J gene TRBJ2-3; D not certain. In germline, CDR1 is LGHNA, CDR2 YNFKEQ. The CDR3 is 14 amino acids.

The V and J genes are TRBV15 and TRBJ1-4; no reliable D call. Germline values: CDR1 LNHNV, CDR2 YYDKDF (reference sequence). V was trimmed by 0 bases and J by 11 bases, leaving 7 bases between them. This CDR3 region has 12 residues. CDR3 sequence: CATSREFSKLFF. The DNA for the CDR3 is TGTGCCACCAGCAGAGAATTTTCCAAACTGTTTTTT.

The chain has TRBV20-1 and TRBJ1-5; 7 nucleotides align to TRBD1. Germline assignment: CDR1 DFQATT and CDR2 SNEGSKA (reference sequence). The CDR3 is 14 residues long. Trimming removed 6 bases from V and 1 base from J; junction bases left unmatched: 6. The CDR3 is CSAHPGGSNQPQHF. The CDR3, as DNA: TGCAGTGCACATCCAGGGGGAAGCAATCAGCCCCAGCATTTT.

The V call is TRBV4-3, the J call TRBJ2-3; tentatively, D is TRBD1 or TRBD2 (6 bases each). CDR1 is LGHNA and CDR2 is YSLEER in the germline V gene. Between the trimmed V and J ends, which lost 0 bases and 1 base, there was a span of 14 bases. The length of the CDR3 is 17 residues. CDR3 in amino acids: CASSQDLRGPRTDTQYF. CDR3 in DNA: TGCGCCAGCAGCCAAGATCTCCGGGGGCCGCGCACAGATACGCAGTATTTT.

V and J are TRBV27 and TRBJ2-1, with D unresolved. The CDR3 runs 15 residues. Germline values: CDR1 MNHEY, CDR2 SMNVEV (reference sequence). Trimming left V 0 bases short and J 6 bases short, with 12 bases between. The CDR3 DNA follows: TGTGCCAGCAGTTTATCGCCCAGCTTCGGCAATGAGCAGTTCTTC. It translates to CASSLSPSFGNEQFF.

On this clonotype: In this CDR3 the conserved last residue, phenylalanine or tryptophan, is missing, so a read error is likely. The chain employs TRBV20-1 and TRBJ2-1; unclear D gene. The CDR3 loop spans 14 amino acids. V gave up 0 bases and J gave up 5 bases, with 11 bases separating them. Looked up from germline, CDR1 is DFQATT and CDR2 is SNEGSKA (reference sequence). For the CDR3, the DNA is TGCAGTGCTAGAGATCGACGAGGTCACAATGAGCAGTTCTTA. Translating gives CSARDRRGHNEQFL.

The V call is TRBV27, the J call TRBJ2-1, with 8 bases identical to TRBD1. The J call could be wrong; TRBJ2-7 is a better fit for the DNA end. The CDR3 is made up of 15 amino acids. CDR1 is MNHEY and CDR2 is SMNVEV in the germline V gene (reference sequence). As DNA, the CDR3 is TGTGCCAGCAGTTTACGGGGACAGGCCTACAATGAGCAGTACTTC. Protein sequence: CASSLRGQAYNEQYF.